The T cell receptor beta chain under discussion was sequenced for a study of T cell changes during pregnancy in multiple sclerosis (dated 2019 in TCRdb). About the study as a whole: In women with multiple sclerosis, the researchers looked at how the T cell repertoire shifted as pregnancy progressed.

Libraries were prepared through the immunoSEQ multiplex PCR assay. TCRdb's version of the immuneACCESS table is confined to in-frame rearrangements and falls short of the full clone set. An unresolved V gene accounts for under half of the shortfall where checked; the remainder is of unknown origin. For this sample there are fewer than 60,000 clones; 75% to 95% appear just once. Roughly 1.2% of the sample comes from the top ten. Sequences MGHRA (CDR1) and YSYEKL (CDR2) are obtained from the germline V gene. Compared with germline, V lacks 5 bases and J lacks 7 bases; bases without a gene match: 2. From cysteine to phenylalanine, the CDR3 is 13 amino acids long. Only the CDR3 portion is preserved as DNA: 39 bases, with reading frame beginning at the first base. With respect to this clone: No cognate antigen has been identified for it. No base-level quality is on record; no much larger clone is a single base apart.

In this chain, TRBV4-1 is recombined with TRBJ2-1; TRBD1 fits 10 bases in the junction. This specimen was peripheral blood, taken after pregnancy. This receptor was taken from a female donor in good health, enrolled as a control in a pregnancy study. The DNA is TGCGCCAGCAGCAAGGGACAGGGGAATGAGCAGTTCTTC. It is translated as CASSKGQGNEQFF.